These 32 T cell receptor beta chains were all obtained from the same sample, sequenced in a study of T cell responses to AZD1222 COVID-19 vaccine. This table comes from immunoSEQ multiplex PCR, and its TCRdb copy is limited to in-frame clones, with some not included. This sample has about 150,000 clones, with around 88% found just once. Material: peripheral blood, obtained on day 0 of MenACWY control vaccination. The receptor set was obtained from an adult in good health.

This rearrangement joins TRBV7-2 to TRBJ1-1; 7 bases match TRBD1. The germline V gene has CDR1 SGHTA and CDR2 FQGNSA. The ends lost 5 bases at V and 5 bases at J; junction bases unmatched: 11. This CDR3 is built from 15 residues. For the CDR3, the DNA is TGTGCCAGCAGCCCCCCGGACAGGAGAGAGACTGAAGCTTTCTTT. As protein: CASSPPDRRETEAFF. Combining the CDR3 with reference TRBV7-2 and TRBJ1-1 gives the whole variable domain GAGVSQSPSNKVTEKGKDVELRCDPISGHTALYWYRQSLGQGLEFLIYFQGNSAPDKSGLPSDRFSAERTGGSVSTLTIQRTQQEDSAVYLCASSPPDRRETEAFFGQGTRLTVV.

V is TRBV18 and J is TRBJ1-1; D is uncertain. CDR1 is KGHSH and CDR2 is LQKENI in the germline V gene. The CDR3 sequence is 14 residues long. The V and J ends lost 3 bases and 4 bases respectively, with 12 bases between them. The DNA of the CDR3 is TGTGCCAGCTCACCGAACGAAAAAGGCACTGAAGCTTTCTTT. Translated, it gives CASSPNEKGTEAFF. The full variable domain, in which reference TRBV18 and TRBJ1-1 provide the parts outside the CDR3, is NAGVMQNPRHLVRRRGQEARLRCSPMKGHSHVYWYRQLPEEGLKFMVYLQKENIIDESGMPKERFSAEFPKEGPSILRIQQVVRGDSAAYFCASSPNEKGTEAFFGQGTRLTVV.

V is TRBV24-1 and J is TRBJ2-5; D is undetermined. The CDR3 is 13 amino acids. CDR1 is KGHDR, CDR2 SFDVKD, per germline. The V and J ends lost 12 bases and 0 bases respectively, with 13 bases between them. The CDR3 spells CAFDGWYQETQYF. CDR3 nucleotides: TGTGCCTTTGACGGTTGGTACCAAGAGACCCAGTACTTC.

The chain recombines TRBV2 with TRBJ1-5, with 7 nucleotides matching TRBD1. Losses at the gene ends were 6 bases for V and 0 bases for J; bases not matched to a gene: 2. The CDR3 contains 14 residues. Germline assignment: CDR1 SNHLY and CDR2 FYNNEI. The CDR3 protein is CASRGQYSNQPQHF. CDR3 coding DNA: TGTGCCAGCAGGGGACAGTATAGCAATCAGCCCCAGCATTTT.

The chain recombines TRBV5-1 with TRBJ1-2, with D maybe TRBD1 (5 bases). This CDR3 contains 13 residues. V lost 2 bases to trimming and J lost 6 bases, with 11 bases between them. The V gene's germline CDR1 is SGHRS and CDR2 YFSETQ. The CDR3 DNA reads TGCGCCAGCAGCTTAGGAGGGGCGGATGGCTACACCTTC. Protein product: CASSLGGADGYTF. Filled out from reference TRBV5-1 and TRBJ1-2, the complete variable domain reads KAGVTQTPRYLIKTRGQQVTLSCSPISGHRSVSWYQQTPGQGLQFLFEYFSETQRNKGNFPGRFSGRQFSNSRSEMNVSTLELGDSALYLCASSLGGADGYTFGSGTRLTVV.

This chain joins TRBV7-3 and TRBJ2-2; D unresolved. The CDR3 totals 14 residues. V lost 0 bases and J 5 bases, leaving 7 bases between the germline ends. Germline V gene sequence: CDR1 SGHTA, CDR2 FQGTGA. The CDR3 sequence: CASSLTAGTGELFF. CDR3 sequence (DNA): TGTGCCAGCAGCTTAACGGCTGGTACCGGGGAGCTGTTTTTT.

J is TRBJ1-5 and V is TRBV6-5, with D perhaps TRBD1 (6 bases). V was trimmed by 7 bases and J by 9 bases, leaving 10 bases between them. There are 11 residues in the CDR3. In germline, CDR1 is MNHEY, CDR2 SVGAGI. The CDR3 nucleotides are TGTGCCAGCAATAGGGGGGGGCCCCAGCATTTT. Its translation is CASNRGGPQHF.

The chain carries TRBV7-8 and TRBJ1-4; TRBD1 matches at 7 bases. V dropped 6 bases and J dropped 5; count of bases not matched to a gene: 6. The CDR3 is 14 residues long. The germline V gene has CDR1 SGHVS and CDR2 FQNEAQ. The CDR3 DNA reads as TGTGCCAGCAGGCGCCGGGACAGAAATGAAAAACTGTTTTTT. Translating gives CASRRRDRNEKLFF.

The CDR3 nucleotides read TGTGCCAGTAGTCTACGATCCGGGACAGGGTCGGCTTTCTTT. It is translated as CASSLRSGTGSAFF. This chain connects TRBV19 to TRBJ1-1, with 9 bases identical to TRBD1. This CDR3 region has 14 residues. CDR1 and CDR2 from the germline V gene are LNHDA and SQIVND (reference sequence). After removal of 5 bases from V and 11 bases from J, the junction contained 12 bases not matched to a gene.

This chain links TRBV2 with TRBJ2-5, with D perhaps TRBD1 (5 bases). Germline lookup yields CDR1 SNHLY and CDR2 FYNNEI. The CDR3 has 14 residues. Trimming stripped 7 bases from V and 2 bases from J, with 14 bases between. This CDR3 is CASKFGHRQETQYF. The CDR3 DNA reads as TGTGCCAGCAAGTTTGGACACCGACAAGAGACCCAGTACTTC.

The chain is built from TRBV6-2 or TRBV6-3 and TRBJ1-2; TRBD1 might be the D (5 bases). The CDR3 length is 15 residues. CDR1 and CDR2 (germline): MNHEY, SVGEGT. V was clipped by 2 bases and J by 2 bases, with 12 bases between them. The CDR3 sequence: CASSYGPGRNYGYTF. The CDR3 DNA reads TGTGCCAGCAGTTACGGCCCGGGACGGAACTATGGCTACACCTTC.

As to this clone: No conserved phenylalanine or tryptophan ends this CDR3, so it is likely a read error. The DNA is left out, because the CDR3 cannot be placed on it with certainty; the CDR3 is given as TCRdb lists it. The CDR3 spells CATIRGRRRGMV. The chain has TRBV23-1 and TRBJ1-2; the D segment call TRBD1 is taken from the table without a DNA check. TRBV23-1 is filed as an ORF, its function uncertain. The CDR3 is 12 residues long, ends included.

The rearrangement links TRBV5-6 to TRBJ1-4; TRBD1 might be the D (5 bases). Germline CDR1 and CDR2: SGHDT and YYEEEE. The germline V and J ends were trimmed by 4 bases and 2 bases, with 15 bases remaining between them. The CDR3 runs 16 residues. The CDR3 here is CASSEWGRTTNEKLFF. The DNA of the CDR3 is TGTGCCAGCAGCGAATGGGGGAGGACGACTAATGAAAAACTGTTTTTT.

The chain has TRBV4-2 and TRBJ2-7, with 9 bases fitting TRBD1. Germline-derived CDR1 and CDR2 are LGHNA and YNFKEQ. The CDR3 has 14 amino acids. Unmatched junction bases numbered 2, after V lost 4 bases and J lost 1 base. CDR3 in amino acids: CASSRGTGSYEQYF. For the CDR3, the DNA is TGTGCCAGCAGCCGGGGGACAGGGTCCTACGAGCAGTACTTC.

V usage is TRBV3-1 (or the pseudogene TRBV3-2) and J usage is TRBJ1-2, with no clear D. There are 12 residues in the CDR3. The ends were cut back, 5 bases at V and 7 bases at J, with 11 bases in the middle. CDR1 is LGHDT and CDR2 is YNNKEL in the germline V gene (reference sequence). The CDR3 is CASSVVRGGYTF. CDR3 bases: TGTGCCAGCAGCGTCGTTAGAGGTGGCTACACCTTC.

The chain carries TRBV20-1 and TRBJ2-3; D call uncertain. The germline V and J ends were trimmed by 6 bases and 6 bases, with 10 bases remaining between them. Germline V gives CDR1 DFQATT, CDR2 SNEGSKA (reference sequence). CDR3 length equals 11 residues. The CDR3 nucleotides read TGCAGTGCCTTCTCCGCCGATACGCAGTATTTT. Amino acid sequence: CSAFSADTQYF.

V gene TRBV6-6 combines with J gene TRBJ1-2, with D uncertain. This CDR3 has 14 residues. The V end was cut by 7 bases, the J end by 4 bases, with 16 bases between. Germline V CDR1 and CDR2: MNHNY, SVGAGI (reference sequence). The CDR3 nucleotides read TGTGCCAGCATCACGAGAGGAAAGAGCTATGGCTACACCTTC. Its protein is CASITRGKSYGYTF.

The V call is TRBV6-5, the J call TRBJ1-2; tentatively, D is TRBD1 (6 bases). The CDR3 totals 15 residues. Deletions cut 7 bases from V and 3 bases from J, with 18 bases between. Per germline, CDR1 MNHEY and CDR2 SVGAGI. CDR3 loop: CASTLHPQGDYGYTF. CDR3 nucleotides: TGTGCCAGCACCTTACACCCACAGGGTGACTATGGCTACACCTTC.

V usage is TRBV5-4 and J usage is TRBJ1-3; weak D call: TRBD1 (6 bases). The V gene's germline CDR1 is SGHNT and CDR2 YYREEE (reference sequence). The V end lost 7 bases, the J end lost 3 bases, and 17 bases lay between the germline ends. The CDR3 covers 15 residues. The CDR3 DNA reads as TGTGCCAGCCAAGACTCGGGGGGCTTTGGAAACACCATATATTTT. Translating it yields CASQDSGGFGNTIYF.

The CDR3 DNA follows: TGTGCCAGCAGCCCATCTAGCGGGACCGGTGAGCAGTTCTTC. It encodes CASSPSSGTGEQFF. The rearrangement joins TRBV11-2 to TRBJ2-1; 9 positions agree with TRBD2. Germline-derived CDR1 and CDR2 are SGHAT and FQNNGV. The CDR3 extends over 14 amino acids. With 5 bases clipped from V and 9 bases from J, the junction kept 8 bases outside the gene matches. The full variable domain, rest sourced from reference TRBV11-2 and TRBJ2-1, is EAGVAQSPRYKIIEKRQSVAFWCNPISGHATLYWYQQILGQGPKLLIQFQNNGVVDDSQLPKDRFSAERLKGVDSTLKIQPAKLEDSAVYLCASSPSSGTGEQFFGPGTRLTVL.

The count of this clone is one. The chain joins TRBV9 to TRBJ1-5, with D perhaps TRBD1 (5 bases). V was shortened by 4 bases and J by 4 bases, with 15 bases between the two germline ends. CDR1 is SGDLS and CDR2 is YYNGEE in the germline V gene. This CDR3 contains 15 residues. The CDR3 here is CASSLHGGVNQPQHF. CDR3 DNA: TGTGCCAGCAGCCTCCACGGGGGAGTGAATCAGCCCCAGCATTTT.

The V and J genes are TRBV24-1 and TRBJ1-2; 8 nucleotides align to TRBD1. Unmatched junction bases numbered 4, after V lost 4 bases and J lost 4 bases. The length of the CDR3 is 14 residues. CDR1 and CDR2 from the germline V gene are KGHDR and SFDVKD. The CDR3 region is CATSETGASYGYTF. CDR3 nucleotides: TGTGCCACCAGTGAGACAGGGGCCAGCTATGGCTACACCTTC.

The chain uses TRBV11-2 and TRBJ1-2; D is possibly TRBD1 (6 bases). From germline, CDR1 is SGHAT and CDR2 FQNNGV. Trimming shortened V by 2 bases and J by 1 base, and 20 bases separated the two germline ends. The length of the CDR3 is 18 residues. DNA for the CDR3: TGTGCCAGCAGCTTAAAGCCAATTGCCGGGACACATAACTATGGCTACACCTTC. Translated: CASSLKPIAGTHNYGYTF.

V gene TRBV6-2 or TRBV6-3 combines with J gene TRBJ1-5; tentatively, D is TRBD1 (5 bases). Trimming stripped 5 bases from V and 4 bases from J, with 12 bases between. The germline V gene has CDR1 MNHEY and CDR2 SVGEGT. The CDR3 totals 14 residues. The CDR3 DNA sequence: TGTGCCAGCAGTCCCGACAGAACTAATCAGCCCCAGCATTTT. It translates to CASSPDRTNQPQHF.

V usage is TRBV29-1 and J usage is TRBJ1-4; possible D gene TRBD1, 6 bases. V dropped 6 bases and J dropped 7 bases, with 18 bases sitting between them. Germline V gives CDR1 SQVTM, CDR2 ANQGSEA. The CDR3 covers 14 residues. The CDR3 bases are TGCAGCGTAGCCACAGGGCCCGGATCTGAAAAACTGTTTTTT. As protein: CSVATGPGSEKLFF.

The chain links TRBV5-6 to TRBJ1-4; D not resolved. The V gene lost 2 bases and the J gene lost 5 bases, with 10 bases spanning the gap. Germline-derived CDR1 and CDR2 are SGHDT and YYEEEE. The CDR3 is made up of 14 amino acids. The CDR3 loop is CASSLSERNEKLFF. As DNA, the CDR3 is TGTGCCAGCAGCTTATCGGAGAGGAATGAAAAACTGTTTTTT.

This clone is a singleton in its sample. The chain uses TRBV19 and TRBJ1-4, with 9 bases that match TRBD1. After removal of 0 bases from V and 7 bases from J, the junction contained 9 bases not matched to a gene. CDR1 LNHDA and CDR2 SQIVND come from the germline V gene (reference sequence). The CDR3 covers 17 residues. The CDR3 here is CASSIDDIGTGREKLFF. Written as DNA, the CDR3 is TGTGCCAGTAGTATAGATGATATCGGGACAGGGCGTGAAAAACTGTTTTTT.

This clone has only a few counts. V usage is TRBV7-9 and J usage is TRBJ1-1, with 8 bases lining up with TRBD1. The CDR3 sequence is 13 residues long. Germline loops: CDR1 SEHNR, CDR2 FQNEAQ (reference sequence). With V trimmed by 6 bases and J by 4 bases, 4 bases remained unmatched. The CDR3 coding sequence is TGTGCCAGCAGTCGTGGACAGGGCACTGAAGCTTTCTTT. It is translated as CASSRGQGTEAFF.

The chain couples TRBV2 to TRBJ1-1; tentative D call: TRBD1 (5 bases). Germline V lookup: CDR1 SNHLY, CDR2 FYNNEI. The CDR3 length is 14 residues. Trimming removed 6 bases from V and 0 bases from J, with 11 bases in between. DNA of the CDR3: TGTGCCAGCAGCGCCGGGACGGTGAACACTGAAGCTTTCTTT. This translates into CASSAGTVNTEAFF.

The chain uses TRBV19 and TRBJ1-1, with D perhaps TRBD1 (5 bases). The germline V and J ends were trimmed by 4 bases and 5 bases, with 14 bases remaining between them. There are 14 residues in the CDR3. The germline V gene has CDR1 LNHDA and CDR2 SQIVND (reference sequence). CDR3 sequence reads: CASSKTAKGTEAFF. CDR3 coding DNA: TGTGCCAGTAGTAAGACAGCAAAGGGGACTGAAGCTTTCTTT.

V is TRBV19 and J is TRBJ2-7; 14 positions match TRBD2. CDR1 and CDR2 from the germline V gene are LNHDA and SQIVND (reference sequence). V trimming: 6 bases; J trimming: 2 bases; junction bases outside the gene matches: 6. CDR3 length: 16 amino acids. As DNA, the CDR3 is TGTGCCAGTAGAAGAGCGGGACTAGCGGGAGCCTACGAGCAGTACTTC. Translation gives CASRRAGLAGAYEQYF.

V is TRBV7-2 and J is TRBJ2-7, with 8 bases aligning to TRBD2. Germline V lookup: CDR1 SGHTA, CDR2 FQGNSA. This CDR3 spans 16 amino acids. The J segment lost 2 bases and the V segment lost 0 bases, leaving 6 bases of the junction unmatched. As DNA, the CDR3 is TGTGCCAGCAGCTTAGCGGTGCTTAGCGGGGCCTACGAGCAGTACTTC. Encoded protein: CASSLAVLSGAYEQYF.